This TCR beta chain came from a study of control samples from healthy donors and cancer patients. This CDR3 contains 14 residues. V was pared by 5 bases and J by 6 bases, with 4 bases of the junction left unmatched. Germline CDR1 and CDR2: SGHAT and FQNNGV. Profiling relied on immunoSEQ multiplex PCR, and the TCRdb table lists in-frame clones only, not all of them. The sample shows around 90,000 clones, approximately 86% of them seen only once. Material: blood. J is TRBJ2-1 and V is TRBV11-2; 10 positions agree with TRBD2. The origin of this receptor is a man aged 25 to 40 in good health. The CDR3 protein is CASSQSGGGNEQFF. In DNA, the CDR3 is TGTGCCAGCAGCCAGAGCGGGGGGGGCAATGAGCAGTTCTTC.